The T cell receptor beta chain described here comes from a study of patients and donors after allogeneic stem cell transplantation. This clonotype is labeled as medium-sized. TCRdb analysed the RT-PCR reads with MiXCR anew, one entry per CDR3 protein. The data contain about 2,700 distinct CDR3 sequences, nearly 4% of them seen just once; the ten biggest clones take up 36%. The germline CDR1 and CDR2 sequences are SGDLS and YYNGEE. CDR3 length: 14 residues. Trimming shortened V by 0 bases and J by 1 base, and 7 bases separated the two germline ends. The receptor was derived from a human donor who was either an allogeneic HSCT recipient or a stem cell or donor lymphocyte infusion donor (not recorded which). It is not recorded whose cells these are; they may come from a transplant donor. The sequenced sample consisted of blood, either unsorted or a sorted T cell fraction (not recorded which). The genes are TRBV9 and TRBJ1-1; D unresolved. The CDR3 loop is CASSVEGRNTEAFF. The CDR3 nucleotides are TGTGCCAGCAGCGTAGAGGGCCGGAACACTGAAGCTTTCTTT. Based on the CDR3 plus reference TRBV9 and TRBJ1-1, the full variable domain is DSGVTQTPKHLITATGQRVTLRCSPRSGDLSVYWYQQSLDQGLQFLIQYYNGEERAKGNILERFSAQQFPDLHSELNLSSLELGDSALYFCASSVEGRNTEAFFGQGTRLTVV.